This note documents a single TCR beta chain sequence. The antigen is unknown. This entry belongs to a study of OX40 agonist ivuxolimab in advanced cancers. Study-wide background: The diagnoses of dose-escalation patients were hepatocellular carcinoma, melanoma, renal cell or head and neck cancer.

Germline trimming cut 8 bases from V and 1 base from J; bases unmatched to any gene: 6. There are 14 residues in the CDR3. Germline V lookup: CDR1 MNHNS, CDR2 SASEGT. Overall study results and limits: Partial responders at 0.1-3.0 mg/kg had among the lowest clonal expansion. The mean number of expanded clones was higher in CD8+ T cells than in CD4+.

Sequenced by immunoSEQ multiplex PCR; TCRdb stores in-frame clones only, minus some. The table lists about 63,000 clones, roughly 73% of them singletons, with around 1.7% in the top ten. This clonotype was sampled from an adult with an advanced solid tumor such as melanoma, head and neck, liver or kidney cancer. The rearrangement links TRBV6-1 to TRBJ2-7; 9 bases fit TRBD2. Source: CD4+ or CD8+ T cells sorted from blood, taken in a trial of the OX40 agonist ivuxolimab. Here the CDR3 reads CASVRREGSYEQYF. CDR3 nucleotides: TGTGCCAGCGTTCGGCGGGAGGGTTCCTACGAGCAGTACTTC.